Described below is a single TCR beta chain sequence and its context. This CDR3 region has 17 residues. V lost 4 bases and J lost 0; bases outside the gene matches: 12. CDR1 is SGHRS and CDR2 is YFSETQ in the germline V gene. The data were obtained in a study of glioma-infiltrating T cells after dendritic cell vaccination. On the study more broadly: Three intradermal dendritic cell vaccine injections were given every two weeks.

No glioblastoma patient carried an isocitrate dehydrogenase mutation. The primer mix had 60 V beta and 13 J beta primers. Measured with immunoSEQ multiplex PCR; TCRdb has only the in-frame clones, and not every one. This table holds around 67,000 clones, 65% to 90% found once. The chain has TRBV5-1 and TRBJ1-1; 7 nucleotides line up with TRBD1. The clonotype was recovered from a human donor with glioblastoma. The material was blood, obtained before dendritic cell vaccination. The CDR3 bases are TGCGCCAGCAGCCAGGAAAGCCCAGGACAGGTGAACACTGAAGCTTTCTTT. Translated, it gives CASSQESPGQVNTEAFF.